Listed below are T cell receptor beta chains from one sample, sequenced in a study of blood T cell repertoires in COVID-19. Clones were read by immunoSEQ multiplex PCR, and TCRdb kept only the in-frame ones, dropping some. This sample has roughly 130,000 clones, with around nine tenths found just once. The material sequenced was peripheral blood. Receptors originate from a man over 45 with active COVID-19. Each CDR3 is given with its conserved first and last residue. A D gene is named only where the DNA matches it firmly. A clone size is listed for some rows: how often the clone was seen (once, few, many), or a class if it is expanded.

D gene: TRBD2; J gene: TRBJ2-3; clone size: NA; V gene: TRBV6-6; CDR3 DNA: TGTGCCAGCAGTTACAAGCGGGAGCGCACAGATACGCAGTATTTT; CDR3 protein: CASSYKRERTDTQYF
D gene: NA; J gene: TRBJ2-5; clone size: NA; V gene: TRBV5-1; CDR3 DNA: TGCGCCAGCAGCTTGGTGCAGAATCGAGGGGAGACCCAGTACTTC; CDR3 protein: CASSLVQNRGETQYF
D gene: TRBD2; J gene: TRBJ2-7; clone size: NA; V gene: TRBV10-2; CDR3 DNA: TGCGCCAGCAGTACATCTAGCGGGGGGCCCTACGAGCAGTACTTC; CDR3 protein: CASSTSSGGPYEQYF
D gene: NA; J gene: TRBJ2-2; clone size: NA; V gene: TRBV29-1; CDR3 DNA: TGCAGCGTTGAAGGGCAGGGGAACACCGGGGAGCTGTTTTTT; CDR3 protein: CSVEGQGNTGELFF
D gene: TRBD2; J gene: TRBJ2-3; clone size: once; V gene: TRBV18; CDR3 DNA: TGTGCCAGCTCGCCGGGACTAGCGGGCCCAGATACGCAGTATTTT; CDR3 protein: CASSPGLAGPDTQYF
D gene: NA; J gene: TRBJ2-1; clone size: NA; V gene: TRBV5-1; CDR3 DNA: TGCGCCAGCAGCTTGGCCTCGGGAGTCCCCAATGAGCAGTTCTTC; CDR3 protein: CASSLASGVPNEQFF
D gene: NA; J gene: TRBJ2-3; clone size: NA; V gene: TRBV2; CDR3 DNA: TGTGCCAGCAGACCTGACAGGCGACAGAGGGATACGCAGTATTTT; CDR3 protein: CASRPDRRQRDTQYF
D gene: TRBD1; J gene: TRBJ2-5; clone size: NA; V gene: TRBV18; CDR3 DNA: TGTGCCAGCTCGGCGACAGGGGGCTTGGAGACCCAGTACTTC; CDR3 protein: CASSATGGLETQYF
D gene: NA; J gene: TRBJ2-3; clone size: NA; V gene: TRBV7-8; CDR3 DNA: TGTGCCAGCAGCCCCCGGGACAACCTAGTTGATACGCAGTATTTT; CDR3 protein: CASSPRDNLVDTQYF
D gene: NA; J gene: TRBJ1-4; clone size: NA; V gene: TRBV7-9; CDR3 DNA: TGTGCCAGCAGTTACTCACAGCGAATCCTCGGGGCTAATGAAAAACTGTTTTTT; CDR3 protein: CASSYSQRILGANEKLFF
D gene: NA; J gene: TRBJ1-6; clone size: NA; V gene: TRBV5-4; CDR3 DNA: TGTGCCAGCAGCTTCCCCCCCGGTTCACCCCTCCACTTT; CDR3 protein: CASSFPPGSPLHF
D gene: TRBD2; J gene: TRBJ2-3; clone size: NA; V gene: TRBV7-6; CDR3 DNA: TGTGCCAGCAGCTCCTCCCCGGGACTAGCGGGAGTAGCAGATACGCAGTATTTT; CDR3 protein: CASSSSPGLAGVADTQYF
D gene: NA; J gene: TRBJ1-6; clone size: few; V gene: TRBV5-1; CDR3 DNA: TGCGCCAGCAGCTTGACAGGGTCTTATAATTCACCCCTCCACTTT; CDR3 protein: CASSLTGSYNSPLHF
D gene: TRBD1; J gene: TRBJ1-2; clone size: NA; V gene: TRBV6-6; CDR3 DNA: TGTGCCAGCAGCGAACAGGGGGCGCGGGGCTATGGCTACACCTTC; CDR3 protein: CASSEQGARGYGYTF
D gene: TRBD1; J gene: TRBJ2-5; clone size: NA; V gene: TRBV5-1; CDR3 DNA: TGCGCCAGCAGCCCGGGGACAGGACAAGAGACCCAGTACTTC; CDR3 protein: CASSPGTGQETQYF
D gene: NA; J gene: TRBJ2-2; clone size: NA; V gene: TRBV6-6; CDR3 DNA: TGTGCCAGCCGTCGGACAGCAAACACCGGGGAGCTGTTTTTT; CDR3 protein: CASRRTANTGELFF
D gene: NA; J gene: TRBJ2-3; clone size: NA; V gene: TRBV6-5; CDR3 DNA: TGTGCCAGCAGTTACTCGACTAGTTTTGATACGCAGTATTTT; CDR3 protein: CASSYSTSFDTQYF
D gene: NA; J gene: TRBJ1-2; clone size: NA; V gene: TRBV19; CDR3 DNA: TGTGCCAGTAGTTTTTTCTCGGGTAACTATGGCTACACCTTC; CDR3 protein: CASSFFSGNYGYTF
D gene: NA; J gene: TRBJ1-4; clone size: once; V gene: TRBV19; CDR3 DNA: TGTGCCAGTCAAGGAGCAGGACACAATGAAAAACTGTTTTTT; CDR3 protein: CASQGAGHNEKLFF
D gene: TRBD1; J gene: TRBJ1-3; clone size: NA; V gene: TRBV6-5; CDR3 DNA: TGTGCCAGCAGTCGGGACAGGGGGCGCGGAAACACCATATATTTT; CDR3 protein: CASSRDRGRGNTIYF
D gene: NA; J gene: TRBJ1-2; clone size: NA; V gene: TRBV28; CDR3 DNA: TGTGCCAGCCGGGAGGACTCGTGGGGCTACACCTTC; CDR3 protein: CASREDSWGYTF
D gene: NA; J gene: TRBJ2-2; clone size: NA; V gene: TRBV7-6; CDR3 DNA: TGTGCCAGCAGCCCGAGGGGGGGGGCCGGCACCGGGGAGCTGTTTTTT; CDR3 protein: CASSPRGGAGTGELFF
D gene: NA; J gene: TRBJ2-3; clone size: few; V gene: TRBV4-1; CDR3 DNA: TGCGCCAGCAGCCATAACCCCCCCGGGTCTGATACGCAGTATTTT; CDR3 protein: CASSHNPPGSDTQYF
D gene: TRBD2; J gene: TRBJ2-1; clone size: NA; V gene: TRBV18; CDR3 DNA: TGTGCCAGCTCACCTCTAGCGGGGTACAATGAGCAGTTCTTC; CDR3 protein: CASSPLAGYNEQFF
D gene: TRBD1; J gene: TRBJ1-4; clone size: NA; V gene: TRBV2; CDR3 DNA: TGTGCCAGCAGTGCCCGACAGGGGTATATAGAAAAACTGTTTTTT; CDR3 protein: CASSARQGYIEKLFF
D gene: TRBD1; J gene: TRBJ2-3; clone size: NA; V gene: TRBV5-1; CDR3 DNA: TGCGCCAGCAGCTTGGGGCAGGGATCAGGGGGAGATACGCAGTATTTT; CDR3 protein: CASSLGQGSGGDTQYF
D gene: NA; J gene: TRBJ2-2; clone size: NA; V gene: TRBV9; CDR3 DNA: TGTGCCAGCAGCGTAGGTGGGACTCCAACAGGGGAGCTGTTTTTT; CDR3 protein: CASSVGGTPTGELFF
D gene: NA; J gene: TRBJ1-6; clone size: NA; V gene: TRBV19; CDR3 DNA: TGTGCCAGTAGTAATACAGGGCGCTACCGTAATTCACCCCTCCACTTT; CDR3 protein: CASSNTGRYRNSPLHF
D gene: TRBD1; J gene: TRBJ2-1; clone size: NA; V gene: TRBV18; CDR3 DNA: TGTGCCAGCTCACCAAATTTACAGGGGGCGACCTCCAATGAGCAGTTCTTC; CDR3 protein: CASSPNLQGATSNEQFF
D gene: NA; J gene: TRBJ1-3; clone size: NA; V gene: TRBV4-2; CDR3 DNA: TGTGCCAGCAGCCCAGGACTCAACCCGGCAGGAAACACCATATATTTT; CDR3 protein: CASSPGLNPAGNTIYF
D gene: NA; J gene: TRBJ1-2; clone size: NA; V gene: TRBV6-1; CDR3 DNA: TGTGCCAGCAGTGAAGCGCTTAACTCTAACTATGGCTACACCTTC; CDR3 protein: CASSEALNSNYGYTF
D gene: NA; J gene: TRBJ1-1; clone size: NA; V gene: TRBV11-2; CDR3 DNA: TGTGCCAGCAGCTCATTTCTAGGGGGCACTGAAGCTTTCTTT; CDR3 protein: CASSSFLGGTEAFF
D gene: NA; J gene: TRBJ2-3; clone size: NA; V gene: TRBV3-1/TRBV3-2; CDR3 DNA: TGTGCCAGCAGCCAAGGGGTGTGGGCTAGCCGGGATACGCAGTATTTT; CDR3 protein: CASSQGVWASRDTQYF
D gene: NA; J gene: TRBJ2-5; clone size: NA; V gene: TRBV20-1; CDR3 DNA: TGCAGTGCTATTGAGCAGGGAGAGACCCAGTACTTC; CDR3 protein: CSAIEQGETQYF
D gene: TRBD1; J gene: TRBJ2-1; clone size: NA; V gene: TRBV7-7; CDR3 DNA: TGTGCCAGCAGCCGACAGGGGGGTCTGTGGAATGAGCAGTTCTTC; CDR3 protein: CASSRQGGLWNEQFF
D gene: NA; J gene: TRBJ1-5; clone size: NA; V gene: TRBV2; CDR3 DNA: TGTGCCAGCGGTGGGCACAGGGTGGGTCAGCCCCAGCATTTT; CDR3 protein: CASGGHRVGQPQHF
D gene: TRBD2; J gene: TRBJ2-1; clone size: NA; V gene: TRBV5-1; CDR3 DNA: TGCGCCAGCGCTCTTTCTAGCGGGGCCCCAAACAATGAGCAGTTCTTC; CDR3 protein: CASALSSGAPNNEQFF
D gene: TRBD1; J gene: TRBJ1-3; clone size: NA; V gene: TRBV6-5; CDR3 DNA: TGTGCCAGCAGCGACAGGGCTGGAAACACCATATATTTT; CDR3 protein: CASSDRAGNTIYF
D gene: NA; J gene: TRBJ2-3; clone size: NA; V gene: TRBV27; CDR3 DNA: TGTGCCAGCAGCCGACTAGGAGACGGTTACGATACGCAGTATTTT; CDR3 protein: CASSRLGDGYDTQYF
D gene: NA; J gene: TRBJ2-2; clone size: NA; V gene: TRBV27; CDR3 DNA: TGTGCCAGCAGTTTTTCCGGCACCGGGGAGCTGTTTTTT; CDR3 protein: CASSFSGTGELFF
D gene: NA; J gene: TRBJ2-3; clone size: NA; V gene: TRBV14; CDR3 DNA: TGTGCCAGCAGCCAAGTCGTAGCGTCGAGCACAGATACGCAGTATTTT; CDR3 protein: CASSQVVASSTDTQYF
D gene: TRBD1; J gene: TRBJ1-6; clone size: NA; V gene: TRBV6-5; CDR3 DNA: TGTGCCGGTTCGGGACAGTTTAATTCACCCCTCCACTTT; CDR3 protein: CAGSGQFNSPLHF
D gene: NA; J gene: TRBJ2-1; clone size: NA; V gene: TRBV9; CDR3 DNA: TGTGCCAGCAGCCACTCCGGTGAGCAGTTCTTC; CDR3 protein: CASSHSGEQFF
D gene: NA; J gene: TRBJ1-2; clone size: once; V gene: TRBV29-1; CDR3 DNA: TGCAGCGTTGGCCAAGGGGTGGCCGACTATGGCTACACCTTC; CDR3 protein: CSVGQGVADYGYTF
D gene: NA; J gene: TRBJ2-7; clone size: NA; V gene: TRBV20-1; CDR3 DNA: TGCAGTGCTAGAAGCGGCCACGAGCAGTACTTC; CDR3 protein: CSARSGHEQYF
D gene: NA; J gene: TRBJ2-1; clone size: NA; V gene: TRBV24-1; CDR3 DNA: TGTGCCACCAGTGTTAGAAGCAATTCCTACAATGAGCAGTTCTTC; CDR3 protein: CATSVRSNSYNEQFF
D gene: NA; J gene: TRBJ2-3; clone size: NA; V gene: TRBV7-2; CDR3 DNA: TGTGCCAGCAGACCCCCCGGACTGGGCACAGATACGCAGTATTTT; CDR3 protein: CASRPPGLGTDTQYF